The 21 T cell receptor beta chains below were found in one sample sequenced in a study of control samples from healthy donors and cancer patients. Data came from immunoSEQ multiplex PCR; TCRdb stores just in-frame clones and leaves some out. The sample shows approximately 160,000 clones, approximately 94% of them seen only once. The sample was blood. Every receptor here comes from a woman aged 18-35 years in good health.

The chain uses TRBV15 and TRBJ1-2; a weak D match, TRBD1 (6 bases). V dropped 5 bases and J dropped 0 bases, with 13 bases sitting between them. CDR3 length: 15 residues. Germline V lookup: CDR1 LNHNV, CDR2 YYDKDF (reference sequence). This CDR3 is CATSGEQGANYGYTF. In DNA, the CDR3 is TGTGCCACCAGCGGTGAACAGGGAGCTAACTATGGCTACACCTTC.

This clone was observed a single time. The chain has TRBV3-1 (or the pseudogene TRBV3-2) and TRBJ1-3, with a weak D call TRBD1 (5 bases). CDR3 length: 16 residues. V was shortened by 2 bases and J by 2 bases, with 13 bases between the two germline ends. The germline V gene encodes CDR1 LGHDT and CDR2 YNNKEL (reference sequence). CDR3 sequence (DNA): TGTGCCAGCAGCCAACCGGCCGGGACGGCTGGAAACACCATATATTTT. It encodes CASSQPAGTAGNTIYF.

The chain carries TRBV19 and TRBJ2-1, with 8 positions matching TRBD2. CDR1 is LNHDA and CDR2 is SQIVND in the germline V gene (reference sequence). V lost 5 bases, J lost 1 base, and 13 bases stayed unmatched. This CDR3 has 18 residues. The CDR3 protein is CASSGKFWRGDSYNEQFF. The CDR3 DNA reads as TGTGCCAGTAGTGGGAAGTTTTGGCGGGGGGATTCCTACAATGAGCAGTTCTTC.

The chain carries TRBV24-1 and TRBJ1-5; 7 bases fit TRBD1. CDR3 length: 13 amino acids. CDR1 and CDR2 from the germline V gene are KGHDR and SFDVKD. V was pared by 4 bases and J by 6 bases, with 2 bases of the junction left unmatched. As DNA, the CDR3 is TGTGCCACCAGTGAGACAGGGACTCAGCCCCAGCATTTT. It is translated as CATSETGTQPQHF.

In nucleotides, the CDR3 is TGTGCCAGCAGTTTGGCTTTTTCAGCTGGAAACACCATATATTTT. Protein sequence: CASSLAFSAGNTIYF. The chain carries TRBV28 and TRBJ1-3; D uncertain. V gave up 3 bases and J gave up 2 bases, with 11 bases separating them. The CDR3 spans 15 residues. The germline gives CDR1 MDHEN, CDR2 SYDVKM.

The CDR3 here is CASSPGTGANYGYTF. The CDR3 coding sequence is TGTGCCAGCTCACCGGGGACAGGGGCTAACTATGGCTACACCTTC. The chain employs TRBV18 and TRBJ1-2; 10 bases are shared with TRBD1. CDR1 is KGHSH and CDR2 is LQKENI in the germline V gene. J was trimmed by 0 bases and V by 3 bases; bases with no gene match: 1. The length of the CDR3 is 15 residues.

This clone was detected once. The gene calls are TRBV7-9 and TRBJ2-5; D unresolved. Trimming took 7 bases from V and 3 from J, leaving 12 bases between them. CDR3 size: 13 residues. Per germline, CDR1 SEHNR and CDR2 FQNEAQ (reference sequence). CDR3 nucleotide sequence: TGTGCCAGCACCGACAAGTTGGAAGAGACCCAGTACTTC. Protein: CASTDKLEETQYF.

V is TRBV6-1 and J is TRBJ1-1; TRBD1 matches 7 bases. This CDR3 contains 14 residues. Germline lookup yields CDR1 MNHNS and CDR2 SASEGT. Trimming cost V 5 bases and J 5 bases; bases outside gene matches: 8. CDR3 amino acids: CASSSQGGDTEAFF. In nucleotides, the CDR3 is TGTGCCAGCAGTTCTCAGGGGGGTGATACTGAAGCTTTCTTT.

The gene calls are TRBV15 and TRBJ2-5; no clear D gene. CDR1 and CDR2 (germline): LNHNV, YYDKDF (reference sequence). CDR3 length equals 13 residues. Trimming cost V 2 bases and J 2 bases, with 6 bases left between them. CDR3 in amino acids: CATSRLQQETQYF. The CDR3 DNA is TGTGCCACCAGCAGACTCCAACAAGAGACCCAGTACTTC.

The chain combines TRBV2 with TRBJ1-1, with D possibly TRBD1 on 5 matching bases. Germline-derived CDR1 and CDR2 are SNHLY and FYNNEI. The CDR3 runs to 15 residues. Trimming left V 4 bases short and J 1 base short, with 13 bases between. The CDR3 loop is CASSVLTGANTEAFF. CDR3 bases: TGTGCCAGCAGTGTGCTTACAGGAGCGAACACTGAAGCTTTCTTT.

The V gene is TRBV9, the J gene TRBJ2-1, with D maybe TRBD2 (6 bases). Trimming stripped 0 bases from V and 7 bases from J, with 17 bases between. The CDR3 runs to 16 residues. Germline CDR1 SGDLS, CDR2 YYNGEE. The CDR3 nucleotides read TGTGCCAGCAGCGTAGGCAGGGCCTGGAGGGAGAATGAGCAGTTCTTC. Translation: CASSVGRAWRENEQFF.

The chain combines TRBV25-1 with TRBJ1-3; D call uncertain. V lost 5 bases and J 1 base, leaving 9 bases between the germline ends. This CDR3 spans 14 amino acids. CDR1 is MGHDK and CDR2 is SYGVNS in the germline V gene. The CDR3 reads CASSLGFSGNTIYF. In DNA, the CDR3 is TGTGCCAGCAGTCTGGGCTTTTCTGGAAACACCATATATTTT.

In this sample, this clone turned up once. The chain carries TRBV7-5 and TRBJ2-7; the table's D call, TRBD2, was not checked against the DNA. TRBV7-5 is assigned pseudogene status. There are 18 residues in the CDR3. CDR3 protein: CARSLTGLVNDQSYEQYF. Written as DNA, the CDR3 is TGTGCCAGAAGCTTAACGGGACTAGTAAATGATCAGTCCTACGAGCAGTACTTC.

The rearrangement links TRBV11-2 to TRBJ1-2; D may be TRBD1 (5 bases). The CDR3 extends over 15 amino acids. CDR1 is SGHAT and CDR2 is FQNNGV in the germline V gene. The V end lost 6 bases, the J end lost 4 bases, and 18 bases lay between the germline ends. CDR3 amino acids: CASSRGPGTVYGYTF. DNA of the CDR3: TGTGCCAGCAGTCGGGGACCCGGGACGGTCTATGGCTACACCTTC.

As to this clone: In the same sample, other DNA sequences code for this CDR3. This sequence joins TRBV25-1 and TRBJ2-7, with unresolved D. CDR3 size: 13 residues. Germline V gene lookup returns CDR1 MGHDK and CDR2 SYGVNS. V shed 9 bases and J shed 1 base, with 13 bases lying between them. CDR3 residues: CASGILGSYEQYF. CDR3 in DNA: TGTGCCAGTGGCATTTTGGGATCCTACGAGCAGTACTTC.

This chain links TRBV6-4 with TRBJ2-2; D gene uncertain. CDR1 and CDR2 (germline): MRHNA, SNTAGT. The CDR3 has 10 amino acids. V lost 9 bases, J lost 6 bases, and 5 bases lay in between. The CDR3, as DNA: TGTGCCAGAGATCCCGGGGAGCTGTTTTTT. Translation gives CARDPGELFF.

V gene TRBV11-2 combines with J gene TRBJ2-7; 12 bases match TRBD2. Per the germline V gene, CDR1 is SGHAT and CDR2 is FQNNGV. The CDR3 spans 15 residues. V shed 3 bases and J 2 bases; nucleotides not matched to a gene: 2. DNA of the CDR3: TGTGCCAGCAGCTTCGGACTAGCGGGGACCTACGAGCAGTACTTC. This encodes CASSFGLAGTYEQYF.

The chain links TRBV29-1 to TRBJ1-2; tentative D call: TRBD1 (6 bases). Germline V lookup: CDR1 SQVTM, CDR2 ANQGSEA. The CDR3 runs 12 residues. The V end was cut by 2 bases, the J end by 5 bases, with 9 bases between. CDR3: CSVEPDRYGYTF. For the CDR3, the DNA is TGCAGCGTTGAACCGGACAGATATGGCTACACCTTC. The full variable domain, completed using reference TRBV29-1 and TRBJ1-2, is SAVISQKPSRDICQRGTSLTIQCQVDSQVTMMFWYRQQPGQSLTLIATANQGSEATYESGFVIDKFPISRPNLTFSTLTVSNMSPEDSSIYLCSVEPDRYGYTFGSGTRLTVV.

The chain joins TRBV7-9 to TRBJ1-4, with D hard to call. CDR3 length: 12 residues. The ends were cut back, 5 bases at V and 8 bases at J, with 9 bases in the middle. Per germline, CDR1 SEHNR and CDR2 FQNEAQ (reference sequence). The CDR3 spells CASSRTPEKLFF. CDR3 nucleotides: TGTGCCAGCAGCCGCACCCCAGAAAAACTGTTTTTT.

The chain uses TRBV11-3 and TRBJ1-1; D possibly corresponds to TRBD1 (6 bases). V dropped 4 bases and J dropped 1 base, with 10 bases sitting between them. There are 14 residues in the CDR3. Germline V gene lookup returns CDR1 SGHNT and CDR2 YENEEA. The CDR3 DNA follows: TGTGCCAGCAGCTCCAGGGGCAAGAACACTGAAGCTTTCTTT. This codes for CASSSRGKNTEAFF.

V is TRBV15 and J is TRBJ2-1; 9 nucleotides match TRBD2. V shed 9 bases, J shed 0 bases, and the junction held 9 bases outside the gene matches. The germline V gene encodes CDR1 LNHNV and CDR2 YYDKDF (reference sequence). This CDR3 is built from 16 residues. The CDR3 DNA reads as TGTGCCACGCGGAGGGGTAGCGGGAGCTCCTACAATGAGCAGTTCTTC. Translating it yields CATRRGSGSSYNEQFF.